This record looks at one TCR beta chain sequence and its context. The antigen remains unidentified. This entry comes from a study of T-cell memory formation after mild COVID-19. Study at large: Each donor largely had its own TCR clusters.

5'RACE, which relied on constant-segment primers, yielded TCR alpha and TCR beta cDNA libraries carrying sample barcodes and UMIs. TCRdb re-derived calls from the 5' RACE reads in MiXCR, one entry per CDR3 protein. The sample lists about 250,000 distinct CDR3 sequences; over 15% were seen once. The CDR3 spans 13 residues. Germline V gene sequence: CDR1 SNHLY, CDR2 FYNNEI. V trimming: 7 bases; J trimming: 7 bases; junction bases outside the gene matches: 4. Findings and limits, study-wide: CD4+ contracting clones were found mainly in CM and EM, and CD8+ ones in EMRA.

This sequence originates from an adult woman who had mild COVID-19 (a few samples of this study predate the infection). Cell type and time point are not known. The chain joins TRBV2 to TRBJ2-1, with 10 bases lining up with TRBD2. Source material: PBMCs or a T cell subset sorted from them (not recorded which). The CDR3 region has the DNA TGTGCCAGCAAACTAGCGGGGATAAATGAGCAGTTCTTC. It translates to CASKLAGINEQFF.